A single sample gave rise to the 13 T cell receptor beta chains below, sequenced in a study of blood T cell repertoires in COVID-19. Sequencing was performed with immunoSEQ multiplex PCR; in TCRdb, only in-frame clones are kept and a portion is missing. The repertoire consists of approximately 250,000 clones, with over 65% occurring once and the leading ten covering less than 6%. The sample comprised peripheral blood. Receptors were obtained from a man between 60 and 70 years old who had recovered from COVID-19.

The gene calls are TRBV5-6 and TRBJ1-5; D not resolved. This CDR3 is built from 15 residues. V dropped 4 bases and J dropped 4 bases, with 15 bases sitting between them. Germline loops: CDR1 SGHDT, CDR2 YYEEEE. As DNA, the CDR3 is TGTGCCAGCAGCCCGGAACGGGGTACGAATCAGCCCCAGCATTTT. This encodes CASSPERGTNQPQHF.

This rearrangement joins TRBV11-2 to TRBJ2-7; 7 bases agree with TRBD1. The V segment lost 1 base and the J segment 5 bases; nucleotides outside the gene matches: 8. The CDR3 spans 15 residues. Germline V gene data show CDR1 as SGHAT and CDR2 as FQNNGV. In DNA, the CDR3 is TGTGCCAGCAGCTTAGGGACAGGCAAACAGCACGAGCAGTACTTC. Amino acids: CASSLGTGKQHEQYF.

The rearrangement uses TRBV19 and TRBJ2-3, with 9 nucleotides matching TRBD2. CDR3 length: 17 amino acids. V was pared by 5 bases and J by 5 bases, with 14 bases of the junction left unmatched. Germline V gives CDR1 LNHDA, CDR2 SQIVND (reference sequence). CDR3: CASSPGGWRGGLDTQYF. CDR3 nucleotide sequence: TGTGCCAGTAGTCCCGGTGGGTGGCGGGGGGGCCTAGATACGCAGTATTTT.

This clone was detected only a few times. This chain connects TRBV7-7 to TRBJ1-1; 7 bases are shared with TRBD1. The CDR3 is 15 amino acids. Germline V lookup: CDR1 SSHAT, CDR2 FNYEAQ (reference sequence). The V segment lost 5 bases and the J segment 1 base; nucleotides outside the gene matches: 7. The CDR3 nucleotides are TGTGCCAGCAGCACCAGACAGGGAAGGAACACTGAAGCTTTCTTT. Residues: CASSTRQGRNTEAFF.

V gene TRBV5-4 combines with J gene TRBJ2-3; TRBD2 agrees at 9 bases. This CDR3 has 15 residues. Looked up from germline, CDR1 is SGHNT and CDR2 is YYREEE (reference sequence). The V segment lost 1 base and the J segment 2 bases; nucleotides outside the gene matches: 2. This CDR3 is CASSLLAGVTDTQYF. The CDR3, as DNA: TGTGCCAGCAGCTTGTTAGCGGGAGTCACAGATACGCAGTATTTT.

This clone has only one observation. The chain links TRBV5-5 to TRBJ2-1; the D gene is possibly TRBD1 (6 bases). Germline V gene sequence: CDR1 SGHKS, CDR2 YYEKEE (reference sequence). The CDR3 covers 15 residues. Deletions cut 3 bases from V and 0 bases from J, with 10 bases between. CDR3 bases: TGTGCCAGCAGCTCTGGACAGAGCTCCTACAATGAGCAGTTCTTC. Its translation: CASSSGQSSYNEQFF.

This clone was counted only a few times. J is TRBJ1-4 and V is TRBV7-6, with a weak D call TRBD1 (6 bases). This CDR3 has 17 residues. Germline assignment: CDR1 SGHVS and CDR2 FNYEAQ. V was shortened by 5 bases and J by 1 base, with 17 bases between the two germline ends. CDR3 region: CASSPRSRGLTNEKLFF. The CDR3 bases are TGTGCCAGCAGCCCGAGGAGCAGGGGATTAACTAATGAAAAACTGTTTTTT.

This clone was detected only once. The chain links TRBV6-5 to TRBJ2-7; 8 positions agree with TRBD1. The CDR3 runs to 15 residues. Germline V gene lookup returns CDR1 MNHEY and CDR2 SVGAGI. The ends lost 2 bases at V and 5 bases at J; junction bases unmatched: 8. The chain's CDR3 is CASSYRGQGRDEQYF. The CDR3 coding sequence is TGTGCCAGCAGTTACCGAGGACAGGGAAGGGACGAGCAGTACTTC.

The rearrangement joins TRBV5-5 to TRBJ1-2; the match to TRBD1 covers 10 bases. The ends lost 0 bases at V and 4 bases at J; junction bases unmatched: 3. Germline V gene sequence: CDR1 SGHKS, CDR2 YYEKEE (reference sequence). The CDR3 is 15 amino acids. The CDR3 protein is CASSLDGQGGYGYTF. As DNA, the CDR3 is TGTGCCAGCAGCTTGGACGGACAGGGGGGCTATGGCTACACCTTC.

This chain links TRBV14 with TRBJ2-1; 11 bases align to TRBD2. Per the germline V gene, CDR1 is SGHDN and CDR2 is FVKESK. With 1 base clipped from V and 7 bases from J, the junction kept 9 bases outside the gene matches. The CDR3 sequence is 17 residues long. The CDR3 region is CASSQGLAGRFGNEQFF. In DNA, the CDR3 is TGTGCCAGCAGCCAAGGACTAGCGGGACGATTCGGGAATGAGCAGTTCTTC.

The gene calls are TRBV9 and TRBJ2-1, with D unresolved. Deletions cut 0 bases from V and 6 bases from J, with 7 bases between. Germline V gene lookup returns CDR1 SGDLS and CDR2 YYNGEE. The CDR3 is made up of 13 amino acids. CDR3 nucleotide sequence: TGTGCCAGCAGCGTAGCTCTCCGCAATGAGCAGTTCTTC. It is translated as CASSVALRNEQFF. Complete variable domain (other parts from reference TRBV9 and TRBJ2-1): DSGVTQTPKHLITATGQRVTLRCSPRSGDLSVYWYQQSLDQGLQFLIQYYNGEERAKGNILERFSAQQFPDLHSELNLSSLELGDSALYFCASSVALRNEQFFGPGTRLTVL.

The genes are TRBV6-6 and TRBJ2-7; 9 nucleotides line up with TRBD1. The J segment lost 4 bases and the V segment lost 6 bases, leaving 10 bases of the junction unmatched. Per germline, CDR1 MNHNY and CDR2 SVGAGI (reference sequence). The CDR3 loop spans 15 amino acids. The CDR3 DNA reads TGTGCCAGCAGCGACCAAAACAGGGGGCCATACGAGCAGTACTTC. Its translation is CASSDQNRGPYEQYF.

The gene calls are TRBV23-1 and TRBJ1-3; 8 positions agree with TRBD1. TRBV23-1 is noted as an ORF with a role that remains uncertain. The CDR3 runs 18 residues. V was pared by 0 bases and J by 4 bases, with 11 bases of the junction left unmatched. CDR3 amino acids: CASSQSPPDRATGNTIYF. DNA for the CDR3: TGCGCCAGCAGTCAATCTCCCCCGGACAGGGCGACGGGAAACACCATATATTTT.